This TCR beta chain emerged from a study of blood T cell repertoires in COVID-19 (dated by TCRdb to 2019 to 2021). At the level of the whole study: Collaborator samples came from the United States, Italy and Spain and covered acute and convalescent phases of COVID-19. The dataset comprised deeply sampled blood TCRbeta repertoires from subjects exposed to, actively infected with, or recovered from COVID-19. The repertoires were released in a freely available public database meant as a resource for research on the immune response to SARS-CoV-2. The prospective study material was composed of cDNA or gDNA derived from T cells, B-cell-depleted T cells, or PBMCs. Sample metadata almost always included a de-identified subject ID, COVID-19 status, age in years and sex. Samples came from the ongoing ImmuneRACE study (first 160 participants) plus 1,254 subjects from 6 global collaborators. Where HLA class I and class II types were available, the types were taken from metadata supplied by the sample provider, not from assay-based typing.

With regard to this clone: The antigen it binds to is not known. No much larger clone exists at a distance of one base, and base qualities are not known.

Samples from volunteer blood donors who had recovered from COVID-19 were contributed by a second Seattle source. Each collaborating institution followed its own protocols to collect whole blood in K2EDTA tubes. For TCRbeta analysis, collaborator samples were shipped as frozen whole blood, as isolated PBMCs, or as DNA extracted from either sample type. The full study reports these points: The quantity of clinical and demographic metadata differed by source and by participant and was supplied without curation.

TCRbeta CDR3 regions were amplified from genomic DNA using the immunoSEQ Assay, a bias-controlled multiplex PCR. On the study's bioinformatics: Within the assay, amplification of reference gene primers was used to estimate how many nucleated cells each sample contained. To quantify the absolute abundance of each unique TCRbeta CDR3 rearrangement, sequence reads were collapsed and filtered. For each sample, productive Simpson clonality was calculated by taking the square root of Simpson's diversity index across productive rearrangements. Sourced from immuneACCESS, this table was stored by TCRdb with only in-frame sequences that have V and J called. A share of the clones is absent; for the studies checked, an unresolved V gene accounts for under half, and the remainder has no known explanation. V, J and clone size were drawn from that table, and D and trimming were deduced from the DNA. This sample comprises approximately 160,000 clones, 70% to 90% of them detected only once. Clones ranked in the top ten supply around 1.2% of the sample.

Including cysteine and phenylalanine, the CDR3 has 13 amino acids. This entry keeps only the CDR3 DNA: 39 bases, framed from base 1. V trim: 4 bases; J trim: 5 bases; unmatched bases: 4. As encoded in the germline V gene, CDR1 is MDHEN while CDR2 is SYDVKM. The sample comprised peripheral blood. In this chain, TRBV28 is recombined with TRBJ1-1; 7 central bases correspond to TRBD1. This clonotype originated in a man between 60 and 75 years old who had recovered from COVID-19. The CDR3 region: CASSYTGDTEAFF. The nucleotide sequence is given as TGTGCCAGCAGTTACACAGGGGATACTGAAGCTTTCTTT.